The 22 T cell receptor beta chains below were found in one sample sequenced in a study of identical twins. TCRdb used MiXCR to reprocess the 5' RACE reads, holding one entry per CDR3 protein. The sample records 1.5 million to 2 million distinct CDR3 sequences, about 32% being singletons. The sequencing input was cord blood. The receptors shown here come from a newborn girl in good health.

This clonotype was found a few times. The rearrangement links TRBV3-1 to TRBJ2-1; 12 bases align to TRBD2. The J segment lost 13 bases and the V segment lost 0 bases, leaving 7 bases of the junction unmatched. Germline V CDR1 and CDR2: LGHDT, YNNKEL (reference sequence). The CDR3 runs 15 residues. The CDR3 loop reads CASSQELAGGETQFF. The CDR3 DNA follows: TGTGCCAGCAGCCAAGAACTAGCGGGAGGCGAGACCCAGTTCTTC.

This clonotype was found a few times. The chain combines TRBV13 with TRBJ1-1; TRBD1 matches at 7 bases. Germline lookup yields CDR1 PRHDT and CDR2 FYEKMQ (reference sequence). V lost 4 bases to trimming and J lost 2 bases; unmatched junction nucleotides: 4. The CDR3 runs 14 residues. Here the CDR3 reads CASSYGQANTEAFF. The CDR3, as DNA: TGTGCCAGCAGCTACGGACAGGCAAACACTGAAGCTTTCTTT.

This clonotype was seen at least ten times. V gene TRBV28 combines with J gene TRBJ2-7; no firm D call. CDR1 MDHEN and CDR2 SYDVKM come from the germline V gene. The CDR3 has 14 residues. V lost 10 bases and J 3 bases, leaving 19 bases between the germline ends. In nucleotides, the CDR3 is TGTGCCACACAACGCGACGCCCCGATCTACGAGCAGTACTTC. Its translation: CATQRDAPIYEQYF.

This clonotype has just a few counts. V usage is TRBV12-3 or TRBV12-4 and J usage is TRBJ2-1; 8 bases line up with TRBD2. J was trimmed by 6 bases and V by 6 bases; bases with no gene match: 10. The CDR3 length is 15 residues. The CDR3 protein is CASSPGTRATNEQFF. CDR3 DNA sequence: TGTGCCAGCAGCCCCGGGACTAGGGCCACCAATGAGCAGTTCTTC.

This chain connects TRBV6-2 or TRBV6-3 to TRBJ2-1; 7 bases match TRBD2. The assigned J gene may be wrong: the sequence end matches TRBJ2-7 better. CDR1 and CDR2 from the germline V gene are MNHEY and SVGEGT. The CDR3 runs to 16 residues. CDR3 coding DNA: TGTGCCAGCAGTTACTCGCGGGCTAGCGGCTACAATGAGCAGTACTTC. This encodes CASSYSRASGYNEQYF.

This clonotype was counted many times. The CDR3 reads CASSDPLNRRGEQYF. For the CDR3, the DNA is TGTGCCAGCAGTGATCCTCTAAACAGGAGGGGCGAGCAGTACTTC. The J gene is TRBJ2-7, the V gene TRBV2, with D possibly matching TRBD2 (6 bases). The CDR3 is 15 amino acids. The V end lost 3 bases, the J end lost 6 bases, and 18 bases lay between the germline ends. Germline-derived CDR1 and CDR2 are SNHLY and FYNNEI. Combining the CDR3 with reference TRBV2 and TRBJ2-7 gives the whole variable domain EPEVTQTPSHQVTQMGQEVILRCVPISNHLYFYWYRQILGQKVEFLVSFYNNEISEKSEIFDDQFSVERPDGSNFTLKIRSTKLEDSAMYFCASSDPLNRRGEQYFGPGTRLTVT.

V and J are TRBV6-6 and TRBJ1-4; D gene uncertain. Germline V gene data show CDR1 as MNHNY and CDR2 as SVGAGI (reference sequence). The CDR3 has 15 amino acids. The V and J ends lost 5 bases and 3 bases respectively, with 13 bases between them. The CDR3 DNA is TGTGCCAGCAGTCTCTATATGAGGGCTAATGAAAAACTGTTTTTT. As protein: CASSLYMRANEKLFF.

The rearrangement uses TRBV20-1 and TRBJ1-1; D might be TRBD1 (5 bases). V lost 1 base to trimming and J lost 4 bases, with 7 bases between them. The CDR3 covers 12 residues. Germline V lookup: CDR1 DFQATT, CDR2 SNEGSKA (reference sequence). In nucleotides, the CDR3 is TGCAGTGCTAGAGTCAGGGTCACTGAAGCTTTCTTT. Translating it yields CSARVRVTEAFF.

The chain couples TRBV6-1 to TRBJ2-7; 9 positions match TRBD1. This CDR3 has 16 residues. Germline-derived CDR1 and CDR2 are MNHNS and SASEGT. Losses at the gene ends were 4 bases for V and 7 bases for J; bases not matched to a gene: 14. This chain's CDR3 is CASSGPIGQGKGEQYF. CDR3 nucleotides: TGTGCCAGCAGTGGGCCCATCGGACAGGGGAAGGGGGAGCAGTACTTC.

The chain links TRBV27 to TRBJ1-5; 8 bases match TRBD1. Germline V CDR1 and CDR2: MNHEY, SMNVEV (reference sequence). The length of the CDR3 is 18 residues. The junction had 13 bases not matched to a gene; V was cut back by 2 bases and J by 4 bases. In nucleotides, the CDR3 is TGTGCCAGCAGTTTAAAGTATCGTCAGGGGGCGCAAAATCAGCCCCAGCATTTT. Translation gives CASSLKYRQGAQNQPQHF.

The chain joins TRBV13 to TRBJ2-1, with TRBD2 matching over 8 bases. This CDR3 has 16 amino acids. Trimming cost V 1 base and J 4 bases; bases outside gene matches: 6. Germline-derived CDR1 and CDR2 are PRHDT and FYEKMQ (reference sequence). CDR3 region: CASSLVQTSAYNEQFF. The CDR3 DNA reads as TGTGCCAGCAGCTTAGTCCAGACTAGCGCTTACAATGAGCAGTTCTTC.

As for this clonotype: One end of the junction varies from germline; a read error may be responsible. The chain is built from TRBV29-1 and TRBJ2-3; TRBD2 matches 7 bases. The germline V gene encodes CDR1 SQVTM and CDR2 ANQGSEA. The CDR3 covers 13 residues. DNA of the CDR3: TGCACCGTTGAAGTGACTAGCCCCGATACGCAGTATTTT. The encoded protein is CTVEVTSPDTQYF.

This clonotype was found a few times. This chain joins TRBV4-2 and TRBJ2-1; D gene unclear. V lost 0 bases to trimming and J lost 7 bases, with 7 bases between them. The germline gives CDR1 LGHNA, CDR2 YNFKEQ. The CDR3 is 13 residues long. The CDR3: CASSQDLRNEQFF. The CDR3 DNA is TGTGCCAGCAGCCAAGATCTCCGGAATGAGCAGTTCTTC.

This clonotype was counted between two and nine times. V gene TRBV4-1 combines with J gene TRBJ2-7; D is uncertain. Trimming took 5 bases from V and 0 from J, leaving 8 bases between them. Germline values: CDR1 MGHRA, CDR2 YSYEKL. The CDR3 is 13 residues long. The DNA for the CDR3 is TGCGCCAGCAGCGGGCCTGGCTCCTACGAGCAGTACTTC. Translated: CASSGPGSYEQYF.

This chain links TRBV20-1 with TRBJ1-2; D is possibly TRBD1 (5 bases). CDR1 and CDR2 (germline): DFQATT, SNEGSKA (reference sequence). Trimming removed 2 bases from V and 4 bases from J, with 11 bases in between. The CDR3 is made up of 13 amino acids. CDR3 coding DNA: TGCAGTGCTAGACAGGGAAGGGTCTATGGCTACACCTTC. It specifies CSARQGRVYGYTF.

The chain employs TRBV18 and TRBJ1-1; 7 nucleotides align to TRBD1. V shed 5 bases, J shed 5 bases, and the junction held 11 bases outside the gene matches. There are 15 residues in the CDR3. CDR1 KGHSH and CDR2 LQKENI come from the germline V gene. CDR3 residues: CASSAQRDSRTEAFF. Here the CDR3 DNA reads TGTGCCAGCTCAGCACAGCGGGACAGTCGGACTGAAGCTTTCTTT. The whole variable domain, remainder taken from reference TRBV18 and TRBJ1-1, is NAGVMQNPRHLVRRRGQEARLRCSPMKGHSHVYWYRQLPEEGLKFMVYLQKENIIDESGMPKERFSAEFPKEGPSILRIQQVVRGDSAAYFCASSAQRDSRTEAFFGQGTRLTVV.

This clonotype was counted only a few times. The rearrangement uses TRBV27 and TRBJ2-3; unclear D gene. There are 13 residues in the CDR3. V lost 2 bases, J lost 4 bases, and 7 bases lay in between. The germline V gene has CDR1 MNHEY and CDR2 SMNVEV (reference sequence). In DNA form, the CDR3 reads TGTGCCAGCAGTTTAATGACGGCAGATACGCAGTATTTT. It specifies CASSLMTADTQYF.

This rearrangement joins TRBV19 to TRBJ2-3; D gene ambiguous. CDR3 length: 14 amino acids. Germline V gene data show CDR1 as LNHDA and CDR2 as SQIVND (reference sequence). V dropped 3 bases and J dropped 8 bases, with 15 bases sitting between them. CDR3 residues: CASSMNPRIGTQYF. In DNA, the CDR3 is TGTGCCAGTAGTATGAATCCCAGAATCGGTACGCAGTATTTT.

This clonotype was observed a few times. The chain recombines TRBV2 with TRBJ2-3, with D possibly TRBD1 on 6 matching bases. The CDR3 is 15 residues long. V dropped 3 bases and J dropped 0 bases, with 10 bases sitting between them. CDR1 is SNHLY, CDR2 FYNNEI, per germline. The DNA of the CDR3 is TGTGCCAGCAGTGACAGGGACACTAGCACAGATACGCAGTATTTT. As protein: CASSDRDTSTDTQYF.

Only a few counts were recorded for this clonotype. This chain joins TRBV24-1 and TRBJ2-1, with 8 bases identical to TRBD2. This CDR3 is 14 amino acids long. After removal of 3 bases from V and 8 bases from J, the junction contained 5 bases not matched to a gene. The V gene's germline CDR1 is KGHDR and CDR2 SFDVKD. CDR3 in amino acids: CATSDLGLADEQFF. CDR3 coding DNA: TGTGCCACCAGTGATCTCGGACTAGCAGATGAGCAGTTCTTC.

J is TRBJ2-4 and V is TRBV20-1; TRBD2 aligns across 8 bases. The J call may be wrong; the DNA end is better matched by TRBJ2-7. The V gene's germline CDR1 is DFQATT and CDR2 SNEGSKA (reference sequence). The CDR3 contains 14 residues. The CDR3 nucleotides read TGCAGTGCTAGAGATGGAGCGGGAGTTTACGAGCAGTACTTC. Translation gives CSARDGAGVYEQYF.

This clonotype was observed a handful of times. This chain links TRBV7-8 with TRBJ2-4; 11 positions agree with TRBD1. Germline assignment: CDR1 SGHVS and CDR2 FQNEAQ. The CDR3 has 15 amino acids. Trimming took 1 base from V and 9 from J; bases not matched to a gene: 5. CDR3 in amino acids: CASSLEVDRGRIQYF. As DNA, the CDR3 is TGTGCCAGCAGCTTAGAGGTGGACAGGGGGCGCATTCAGTACTTC.